This paragraph covers one TCR beta chain sequence. This sample was taken from a study of control samples from healthy donors and cancer patients. The table came from immunoSEQ multiplex PCR; TCRdb's copy has only in-frame clones and leaves some out. The table lists about 98,000 clones, approximately 80% of them singletons. The V and J ends lost 6 bases and 0 bases respectively, with 15 bases between them. The V gene's germline CDR1 is LNHDA and CDR2 SQIVND (reference sequence). The CDR3 has 15 amino acids. The rearrangement uses TRBV19 and TRBJ2-7; weak D call: TRBD2 (5 bases). Specimen: blood. This sequence was found in a woman between 25 and 40 years old in good health. CDR3 amino acids: CASSLSVRSSYEQYF. The CDR3 DNA follows: TGTGCCAGTAGCCTTAGCGTCCGAAGCTCCTACGAGCAGTACTTC.